A single sample gave rise to the 21 T cell receptor beta chains below, sequenced in a study of blood T cell repertoires in COVID-19. TCRdb keeps only in-frame clones here, not all; method: immunoSEQ multiplex PCR. The sample has 100,000 to 150,000 clones, roughly 90% seen once. Sequenced input: peripheral blood. The receptor set was obtained from a man between 65 and 80 years old with active COVID-19.

This clone was counted once. The CDR3: CASSPPGQGAAAFF. The CDR3 coding sequence is TGCGCCAGCAGCCCGCCGGGACAGGGGGCGGCGGCTTTCTTT. The chain is built from TRBV5-1 and TRBJ1-1; 12 bases align to TRBD1. There are 14 residues in the CDR3. Germline V gives CDR1 SGHRS, CDR2 YFSETQ. The trim removed 4 bases at V and 11 bases at J, leaving 9 bases unmatched.

The V gene is TRBV25-1, the J gene TRBJ1-1; 9 bases match TRBD1. CDR3 size: 14 residues. In germline, CDR1 is MGHDK, CDR2 SYGVNS. With 6 bases clipped from V and 6 bases from J, the junction kept 8 bases outside the gene matches. CDR3: CASSGQGWSAEAFF. The CDR3 DNA sequence: TGTGCCAGCAGCGGACAGGGGTGGTCGGCTGAAGCTTTCTTT.

The chain joins TRBV10-3 to TRBJ2-2; TRBD1 matches at 7 bases. Germline CDR1 is ENHRY and CDR2 is SYGVKD. Trimming at V came to 7 bases and at J to 2 bases, leaving 4 bases not matched to a gene. There are 14 residues in the CDR3. The CDR3 DNA follows: TGTGCCATCAAAAGACAGGGAAACACCGGGGAGCTGTTTTTT. This encodes CAIKRQGNTGELFF.

This sequence joins TRBV30 and TRBJ1-2; the match to TRBD1 covers 7 bases. Trimming at V came to 4 bases and at J to 2 bases, leaving 4 bases not matched to a gene. This CDR3 is built from 13 residues. Per the germline V gene, CDR1 is GTSNPN and CDR2 is SVGIG (reference sequence). The CDR3 spells CAWTLTGNYGYTF. The CDR3 DNA reads as TGTGCCTGGACTTTGACAGGGAACTATGGCTACACCTTC.

The V call is TRBV4-1, the J call TRBJ2-7; D may be TRBD2 (5 bases). The CDR3 is 14 amino acids. Trimming stripped 4 bases from V and 6 bases from J, with 16 bases between. Germline values: CDR1 MGHRA, CDR2 YSYEKL. CDR3 coding DNA: TGCGCCAGCAGCCCATCCCGAGCGGCGCGCGAGCAGTACTTC. Protein: CASSPSRAAREQYF.

The CDR3 region is CASSLLQGDTDTQYF. DNA of the CDR3: TGTGCCAGCAGCTTGCTTCAAGGGGACACAGATACGCAGTATTTT. The chain uses TRBV5-5 and TRBJ2-3; TRBD1 is a possible D gene (5 bases). This CDR3 comprises 15 residues. Trimming left V 1 base short and J 2 bases short, with 11 bases between. CDR1 and CDR2 from the germline V gene are SGHKS and YYEKEE (reference sequence).

V usage is TRBV4-3 and J usage is TRBJ1-2, with TRBD1 matching 8 bases. This CDR3 has 14 amino acids. Per the germline V gene, CDR1 is LGHNA and CDR2 is YSLEER. Losses at the gene ends were 0 bases for V and 8 bases for J; bases not matched to a gene: 5. CDR3 coding DNA: TGCGCCAGCAGCCAAGATCTGACAGGGGAGGGCTACACCTTC. It yields the protein CASSQDLTGEGYTF.

For the CDR3, the DNA is TGTGCCAGCAGCTTCCAAGGAGCAGAGGAGTTCTTC. It specifies CASSFQGAEEFF. V usage is TRBV11-2 and J usage is TRBJ2-1, with no clear D. Germline assignment: CDR1 SGHAT and CDR2 FQNNGV. The CDR3 extends over 12 amino acids. V was shortened by 3 bases and J by 14 bases, with 14 bases between the two germline ends.

The J gene is TRBJ1-2, the V gene TRBV5-1; D ambiguous. Between the trimmed V and J ends, which lost 1 base and 2 bases, there was a span of 9 bases. This CDR3 has 14 residues. Germline assignment: CDR1 SGHRS and CDR2 YFSETQ. The CDR3 spells CASSLISQNYGYTF. Here the CDR3 DNA reads TGCGCCAGCAGCTTGATATCACAGAACTATGGCTACACCTTC.

The gene calls are TRBV2 and TRBJ1-1; tentative D call: TRBD1 (5 bases). This CDR3 is 13 amino acids long. The V end was cut by 10 bases, the J end by 0 bases, with 12 bases between. From germline, CDR1 is SNHLY and CDR2 FYNNEI. The CDR3 coding sequence is TGTGCCACAATAAGGGGCATGAACACTGAAGCTTTCTTT. Its protein product is CATIRGMNTEAFF. Variable domain in full (rest from reference TRBV2 and TRBJ1-1): EPEVTQTPSHQVTQMGQEVILRCVPISNHLYFYWYRQILGQKVEFLVSFYNNEISEKSEIFDDQFSVERPDGSNFTLKIRSTKLEDSAMYFCATIRGMNTEAFFGQGTRLTVV.

The chain couples TRBV28 to TRBJ2-3, with 9 bases matching TRBD2. The germline V gene has CDR1 MDHEN and CDR2 SYDVKM. The CDR3 length is 18 residues. V shed 1 base, J shed 1 base, and the junction held 9 bases outside the gene matches. CDR3 sequence: CASSLSVTSGSGTDTQYF. The CDR3 DNA reads TGTGCCAGCAGTTTATCTGTGACTAGCGGTTCCGGCACAGATACGCAGTATTTT.

The chain uses TRBV5-1 and TRBJ2-5; 9 bases align to TRBD2. The CDR3 loop spans 14 amino acids. Germline V gene data show CDR1 as SGHRS and CDR2 as YFSETQ. After removal of 5 bases from V and 5 bases from J, the junction contained 7 bases not matched to a gene. In DNA form, the CDR3 reads TGCGCCAGCAGGACGCGGGAGGGCCGGGAGACCCAGTACTTC. Translation: CASRTREGRETQYF.

The chain carries TRBV4-1 and TRBJ1-5; D may be TRBD1 (5 bases). Trimming removed 8 bases at V and 9 bases at J, with 17 bases between. Germline CDR1 is MGHRA and CDR2 is YSYEKL. This CDR3 is built from 13 residues. The CDR3: CASQSVVGGPQHF. The CDR3 coding sequence is TGCGCCAGCCAATCCGTGGTGGGGGGGCCCCAGCATTTT.

The chain links TRBV29-1 to TRBJ1-1; the match to TRBD1 covers 7 bases. The CDR3 length is 15 residues. Trimming took 5 bases from V and 3 from J; bases not matched to a gene: 12. CDR1 is SQVTM, CDR2 ANQGSEA, per germline. The CDR3 reads CSVRLSHRGDTEAFF. CDR3 nucleotide sequence: TGCAGCGTTAGATTAAGCCACAGGGGTGACACTGAAGCTTTCTTT.

The chain joins TRBV25-1 to TRBJ2-7; D call uncertain. Germline assignment: CDR1 MGHDK and CDR2 SYGVNS. V lost 1 base, J lost 3 bases, and 10 bases lay in between. This CDR3 contains 14 residues. The DNA for the CDR3 is TGTGCCAGCAGTGAATCCACGGGTGGCTACGAGCAGTACTTC. Protein sequence: CASSESTGGYEQYF.

The rearrangement links TRBV7-2 to TRBJ2-5; TRBD1 is a possible D gene (6 bases). Trimming removed 4 bases at V and 1 base at J, with 16 bases between. This CDR3 is built from 16 residues. Germline V gene data show CDR1 as SGHTA and CDR2 as FQGNSA. DNA for the CDR3: TGTGCCAGCAGCTCGAACCTAGGGGGTGGCCAAGAGACCCAGTACTTC. Protein: CASSSNLGGGQETQYF.

The chain combines TRBV6-2 or TRBV6-3 with TRBJ2-7; 10 nucleotides line up with TRBD2. Germline-derived CDR1 and CDR2 are MNHEY and SVGEGT. The length of the CDR3 is 14 residues. Losses at the gene ends were 6 bases for V and 2 bases for J; bases not matched to a gene: 4. The CDR3 DNA is TGTGCCAGCAGCGGACTAGCGGTTACCTACGAGCAGTACTTC. Residues: CASSGLAVTYEQYF.

In its sample, this clone was seen once. The chain carries TRBV2 and TRBJ2-3; D is undetermined. CDR3 size: 14 residues. V was shortened by 1 base and J by 2 bases, with 7 bases between the two germline ends. The germline CDR1 and CDR2 sequences are SNHLY and FYNNEI. CDR3 DNA sequence: TGTGCCAGCAGTGAAGACATCCCCACAGATACGCAGTATTTT. Residues: CASSEDIPTDTQYF.

The V and J genes are TRBV7-3 and TRBJ1-1; TRBD1 might be the D (6 bases). CDR1 is SGHTA, CDR2 FQGTGA, per germline. The V gene lost 4 bases and the J gene lost 1 base, with 13 bases spanning the gap. The CDR3 is 15 amino acids. Here the CDR3 DNA reads TGTGCCAGCAGCTCCACAGGGAAGCAGAACACTGAAGCTTTCTTT. Translation: CASSSTGKQNTEAFF.

The chain employs TRBV24-1 and TRBJ2-5; the D gene is possibly TRBD2 (7 bases). The V and J ends lost 3 bases and 5 bases respectively, with 15 bases between them. The CDR3 is 15 amino acids. Germline CDR1 reads KGHDR; CDR2 reads SFDVKD. The CDR3 loop reads CATSDLGGPGETQYF. The CDR3 bases are TGTGCCACCAGTGATCTCGGGGGGCCGGGGGAGACCCAGTACTTC.

Comment on this clone: This same CDR3 is encoded by further DNA sequences in the sample. The chain joins TRBV7-6 to TRBJ2-1, with 11 bases fitting TRBD2. The V segment lost 1 base and the J segment 10 bases; nucleotides outside the gene matches: 9. There are 16 residues in the CDR3. Germline V gene sequence: CDR1 SGHVS, CDR2 FNYEAQ. Written as DNA, the CDR3 is TGTGCCAGCAGCTTAGGTCTAGCGGGGGGAGGTGACGAGCAGTTCTTC. Its protein product is CASSLGLAGGGDEQFF. The full variable domain, completed using reference TRBV7-6 and TRBJ2-1, is GAGVSQSPRYKVTKRGQDVALRCDPISGHVSLYWYRQALGQGPEFLTYFNYEAQQDKSGLPNDRFSAERPEGSISTLTIQRTEQRDSAMYRCASSLGLAGGGDEQFFGPGTRLTVL.